This T cell receptor (beta chain) is from a study of T cell changes during pregnancy in multiple sclerosis. Trimming removed 5 bases from V and 6 bases from J; junction bases left unmatched: 3. The CDR3 is 14 amino acids. Germline V gene lookup returns CDR1 MDHEN and CDR2 SYDVKM. The table came from immunoSEQ multiplex PCR; TCRdb's copy has only in-frame clones and leaves some out. Of tens of thousands of clones detected, about 89% appear once; the ten largest clones hold 1.4%. V usage is TRBV28 and J usage is TRBJ1-4; 10 nucleotides align to TRBD1. Sequenced here: peripheral blood, sampled in the second trimester of pregnancy. This sequence originates from a female donor with multiple sclerosis, enrolled in a pregnancy study. This CDR3 reads CASSGDRGDEKLFF. The CDR3 DNA sequence: TGTGCCAGCAGTGGGGACAGGGGAGATGAAAAACTGTTTTTT.